This T cell receptor (beta chain) was recovered during a study of blood T cell repertoires in COVID-19. Study in general: The origin of the acute and convalescent COVID-19 samples was the United States, Italy and Spain. The analysed material was cDNA or gDNA that came from T cells, B-cell-depleted T cells, or PBMCs.

Original analysis: Estimated nucleated cell counts came from reference gene primer amplification. Generated by immunoSEQ multiplex PCR, the TCRdb table keeps only in-frame clones and is missing some. The V and J calls and clone size come from that table; D and trimming were worked out from the DNA. Of roughly 230,000 clones in the sample, 83% are singletons; the top ten hold roughly 8.6%. V was pared by 4 bases and J by 3 bases, with 4 bases between. The CDR3 loop spans 11 amino acids. The V gene's germline CDR1 is MDHEN and CDR2 SYDVKM. The sequenced sample was peripheral blood. The clonotype originates from a man between 40 and 49 years old with active or convalescent COVID-19. J is TRBJ2-7 and V is TRBV28; D is uncertain. The CDR3 is CASSSFYEQYF. CDR3 DNA: TGTGCCAGCAGTTCGTTCTACGAGCAGTACTTC.